This T cell receptor (beta chain) is from a study of blood T cell repertoires in COVID-19 (dated by TCRdb to the early 2020s). Study-level background: Collaborator samples came from the United States, Italy and Spain and covered acute and convalescent phases of COVID-19. The material from the prospective study consisted of cDNA or gDNA derived from T cells, B-cell-depleted T cells, or PBMCs. The samples were drawn from the first 160 participants of the ongoing ImmuneRACE study and from 1,254 subjects provided by 6 global collaborators. Deeply sampled blood TCRbeta repertoires from subjects exposed to, actively infected with, or recovered from COVID-19 were included in the dataset. A freely available public database, intended as a resource for researchers studying the immune response to SARS-CoV-2, is where the repertoires were released. Where available, HLA class I and class II types were taken from metadata supplied by the sample provider and were not determined by assay-based typing. A de-identified subject ID, COVID-19 status, age in years and sex were almost always included in the sample metadata. Overall results and qualifications from the work: The quantity of clinical and demographic metadata differed by source and by participant and was supplied without curation.

At the junction V is shortened by 7 bases and J by 4 bases, with 16 bases in between. CDR1 MDHEN and CDR2 SYDVKM were looked up in the germline V gene. Measured from the cysteine to the phenylalanine, the CDR3 is 14 residues long. Only the CDR3 part of the read is kept: 42 bases, read in frame from the first base. In the prospective study, participants were roughly 18 to 95 years old, resided in fewer than 25 geographic areas of the United States, and were enrolled through a virtual design. Cohort assignment in the prospective study relied on participant-reported clinical history from a screening survey and a study questionnaire. Each participant in the prospective study had whole blood, serum and a nasopharyngeal or oropharyngeal swab collected by mobile phlebotomists. Participants in the prospective study had the option to provide additional blood draws and questionnaires over a roughly 2-month period. Blood samples from the prospective study were shipped frozen or at room temperature prior to DNA extraction.

TCRbeta CDR3 regions were amplified from genomic DNA by means of the immunoSEQ Assay, a bias-controlled multiplex PCR. For the original study's pipeline: The number of nucleated cells in each sample was estimated from the amplification of reference gene primers within the assay. Sequence reads were collapsed and filtered to measure the absolute abundance of every unique TCRbeta CDR3 rearrangement. For each sample, productive Simpson clonality was calculated as the square root of Simpson's diversity index across productive rearrangements. In TCRdb, the immuneACCESS table is reduced to in-frame sequences with V and J assigned. These tables do not hold every clone; where another copy was compared, an unresolved V gene accounts for under half, and the others remain unexplained. V and J calls and clone size are as listed in that table; D and trimming were resolved from the DNA. A total of about 220,000 clones appear in this sample, about 79% of them only once. The ten biggest clones cover roughly 1.3% of the sample.

To note about this clone: Its specific antigen is unknown. Per-nucleotide qualities are absent, and no much larger clonotype sits a single base away.

This clonotype originated in a woman aged 40-49 years with acute COVID-19. The sample consisted of PBMCs or T cells enriched from blood (not recorded which). Recombination joined TRBV28 with TRBJ1-1; TRBD1 is perhaps the D gene, given 5 matching bases. The sequenced DNA: TGTGCCAGCATAAGAAACAGGTTGCTCACTGAAGCTTTCTTT. It codes for CASIRNRLLTEAFF.